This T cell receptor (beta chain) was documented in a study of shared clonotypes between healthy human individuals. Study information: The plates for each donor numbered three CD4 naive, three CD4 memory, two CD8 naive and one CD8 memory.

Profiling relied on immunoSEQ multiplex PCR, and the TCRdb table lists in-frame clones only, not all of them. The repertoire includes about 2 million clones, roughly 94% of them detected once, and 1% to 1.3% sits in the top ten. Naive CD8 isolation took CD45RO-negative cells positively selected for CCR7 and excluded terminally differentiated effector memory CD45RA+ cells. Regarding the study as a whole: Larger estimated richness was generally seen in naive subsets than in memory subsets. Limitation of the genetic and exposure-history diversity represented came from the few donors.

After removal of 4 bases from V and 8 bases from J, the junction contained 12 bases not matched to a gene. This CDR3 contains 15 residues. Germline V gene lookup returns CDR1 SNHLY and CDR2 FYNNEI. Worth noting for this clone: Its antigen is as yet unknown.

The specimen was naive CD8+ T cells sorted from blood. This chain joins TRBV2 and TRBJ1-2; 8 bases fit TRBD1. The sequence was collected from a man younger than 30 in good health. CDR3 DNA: TGTGCCAGCAGTGTCCGGGACAGGATCAAGGAAGGCTACACCTTC. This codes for CASSVRDRIKEGYTF.